The 9 T cell receptor beta chains presented below share a single source sample, sequenced in a study of cytomegalovirus exposure and HLA in healthy donors. The primer mix had 60 Vbeta and 13 Jbeta primers. TCRdb keeps only in-frame clones here, not all; method: immunoSEQ multiplex PCR. The sample has approximately 85,000 clones, about four fifths seen once. Sequencing was carried out using PBMCs. All receptors derive from a man in his fifties in good health and CMV-seropositive.

This rearrangement joins TRBV11-3 to TRBJ2-1, with 7 positions matching TRBD2. In germline, CDR1 is SGHNT, CDR2 YENEEA. The trim removed 2 bases at V and 7 bases at J, leaving 11 bases unmatched. This CDR3 contains 16 residues. The CDR3 region is CASSLRFGAGWNEQFF. The CDR3, as DNA: TGTGCCAGCAGCTTACGGTTCGGAGCGGGATGGAATGAGCAGTTCTTC.

The J gene is TRBJ2-3, the V gene TRBV27; D unclear. Germline CDR1 is MNHEY and CDR2 is SMNVEV (reference sequence). V gave up 3 bases and J gave up 3 bases, with 7 bases separating them. CDR3 size: 13 residues. Here the CDR3 DNA reads TGTGCCAGCAGTTTCGGTGTAACAGATACGCAGTATTTT. This codes for CASSFGVTDTQYF.

The chain is built from TRBV30 and TRBJ2-7, with TRBD2 as a possible D gene (5 bases). Germline V CDR1 and CDR2: GTSNPN, SVGIG (reference sequence). Trimming cost V 3 bases and J 6 bases, with 12 bases left between them. This CDR3 spans 12 amino acids. The CDR3 sequence: CAWSRDRSEQYF. The DNA of the CDR3 is TGTGCCTGGAGCCGGGATCGGTCCGAGCAGTACTTC.

A remark on this clone: Germline is not matched at one junction end, which may reflect a read error. This rearrangement joins TRBV5-6 to TRBJ2-5; D may be TRBD1 (5 bases). The CDR3 consists of 13 residues. Germline V gives CDR1 SGHDT, CDR2 YYEEEE. The CDR3 loop reads CASSTQGQGTQYF. The CDR3 nucleotides are TGTGCCAGCAGCACCCAGGGCCAAGGGACCCAGTACTTC.

J is TRBJ2-1 and V is TRBV7-2, with D tentatively TRBD2 (5 bases). Trimming took off 0 bases at V and 5 bases at J, with 8 bases between the two ends. The CDR3 sequence is 14 residues long. Looked up from germline, CDR1 is SGHTA and CDR2 is FQGNSA. CDR3 protein: CASSLASVNNEQFF. CDR3 nucleotide sequence: TGTGCCAGCAGCTTAGCTAGCGTGAACAATGAGCAGTTCTTC.

The chain employs TRBV4-1 and TRBJ2-2; 7 bases are a match to TRBD2. J was trimmed by 5 bases and V by 4 bases; bases with no gene match: 10. The CDR3 has 16 amino acids. The germline CDR1 and CDR2 sequences are MGHRA and YSYEKL. CDR3 sequence reads: CASSRPGTRGTGELFF. CDR3 nucleotides: TGCGCCAGCAGCCGCCCCGGGACGCGGGGGACCGGGGAGCTGTTTTTT.

The V and J genes are TRBV2 and TRBJ2-2, with 7 positions matching TRBD1. Looked up from germline, CDR1 is SNHLY and CDR2 is FYNNEI. The J segment lost 5 bases and the V segment lost 6 bases, leaving 6 bases of the junction unmatched. The CDR3 runs to 14 residues. CDR3 sequence: CASRPTGVTGELFF. The CDR3 DNA follows: TGTGCCAGCAGACCCACAGGGGTAACCGGGGAGCTGTTTTTT.

The V gene is TRBV11-1, the J gene TRBJ2-1, with 13 bases fitting TRBD2. CDR1 and CDR2 from the germline V gene are SGHAT and FQDESV (reference sequence). This CDR3 has 18 amino acids. The J segment lost 0 bases and the V segment lost 5 bases, leaving 7 bases of the junction unmatched. The CDR3, as DNA: TGTGCCAGCAGCCCAAGGACTAGCGGGGGTAGCTCCTACAATGAGCAGTTCTTC. It is translated as CASSPRTSGGSSYNEQFF.

The chain links TRBV30 to TRBJ1-5; the D gene is possibly TRBD1 (6 bases). The CDR3 has 15 amino acids. V lost 4 bases, J lost 0 bases, and 13 bases lay in between. CDR1 and CDR2 from the germline V gene are GTSNPN and SVGIG (reference sequence). This chain's CDR3 is CAWNIQGYSNQPQHF. CDR3 DNA sequence: TGTGCCTGGAACATACAGGGATATAGCAATCAGCCCCAGCATTTT.